This passage covers 5 T cell receptor beta chains from one sample sequenced in a study of cytomegalovirus exposure and HLA in healthy donors. 13 Jbeta primers and 60 Vbeta primers were used for the PCR. The method was immunoSEQ multiplex PCR; TCRdb's version includes in-frame clones alone and lacks a portion of them. The sample holds tens of thousands of clones, about two thirds seen once. The sample taken for sequencing was PBMCs. These receptors came from a man aged 50-59 years in good health and CMV-seronegative.

This chain uses TRBV5-4 with TRBJ2-3, with TRBD2 as a possible D gene (5 bases). V lost 2 bases, J lost 2 bases, and 12 bases lay in between. The CDR3 is 15 residues long. From germline, CDR1 is SGHNT and CDR2 YYREEE (reference sequence). The CDR3 loop is CASSFRRRTTDTQYF. The DNA for the CDR3 is TGTGCCAGCAGCTTTAGGCGGAGGACCACAGATACGCAGTATTTT.

CDR3 sequence (DNA): TGTGCCTGGAGGAAGGGGACAACCGGGGAGCTGTTTTTT. It specifies CAWRKGTTGELFF. The chain has TRBV30 and TRBJ2-2, with D possibly TRBD1 on 6 matching bases. CDR3 length: 13 residues. V lost 3 bases and J 5 bases, leaving 10 bases between the germline ends. The V gene's germline CDR1 is GTSNPN and CDR2 SVGIG (reference sequence).

In DNA, the CDR3 is TGTGCCAGCAGCTTGCTAACAGGAGATTACAATGAGCAGTTCTTC. This sequence encodes CASSLLTGDYNEQFF. The chain joins TRBV5-6 to TRBJ2-1; TRBD1 is a possible D gene (5 bases). This CDR3 spans 15 amino acids. V was clipped by 1 base and J by 4 bases, with 12 bases between them. CDR1 is SGHDT, CDR2 YYEEEE, per germline.

This rearrangement joins TRBV25-1 to TRBJ1-2, with D possibly TRBD1 on 5 matching bases. CDR1 and CDR2 from the germline V gene are MGHDK and SYGVNS. The CDR3 is 17 residues long. V was shortened by 2 bases and J by 2 bases, with 18 bases between the two germline ends. The CDR3 reads CASSEGLKTVSNYGYTF. As DNA, the CDR3 is TGTGCCAGCAGTGAAGGTTTGAAGACAGTGAGCAACTATGGCTACACCTTC.

In this sample, this clone turned up a few times. The gene calls are TRBV27 and TRBJ1-4, with D uncertain. The V and J ends lost 8 bases and 10 bases respectively, with 17 bases between them. The germline V gene has CDR1 MNHEY and CDR2 SMNVEV (reference sequence). The CDR3 spans 13 residues. The CDR3 sequence is CASRDEAFGKLFF. The CDR3 coding sequence is TGTGCCAGCCGAGATGAAGCTTTCGGAAAACTGTTTTTT.